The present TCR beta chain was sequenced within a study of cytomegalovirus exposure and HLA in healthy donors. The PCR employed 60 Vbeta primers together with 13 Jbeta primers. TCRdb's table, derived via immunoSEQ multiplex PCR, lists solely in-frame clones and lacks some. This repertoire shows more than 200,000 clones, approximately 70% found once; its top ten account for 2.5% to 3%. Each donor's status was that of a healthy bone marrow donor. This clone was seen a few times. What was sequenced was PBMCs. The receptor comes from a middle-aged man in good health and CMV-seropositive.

CDR3 nucleotides: TGTGCCAGCAGCAAAGCGGGTATCAACTCCTACGAGCAGTACTTC. Translated, it gives CASSKAGINSYEQYF. The J gene is TRBJ2-7, the V gene TRBV28; D possibly corresponds to TRBD2 (6 bases). Germline V gene data show CDR1 as MDHEN and CDR2 as SYDVKM. Trimming stripped 6 bases from V and 0 bases from J, with 15 bases between. The CDR3 sequence is 15 residues long.